The clone carrying this T cell receptor beta chain was found many times. Library construction for TCR beta used iRepertoire HTBI primers and Arm-PCR of CDR3 regions. Each CDR3 protein is one row after TCRdb ran MiXCR on the multiplex PCR reads. The profile shows under 300,000 distinct CDR3 sequences, around 19% of them singletons. The record originates from a study of regulatory T cells in long-lasting Graves disease. The germline V gene has CDR1 MDHEN and CDR2 SYDVKM. The CDR3 length is 11 residues. Deletions cut 9 bases from V and 11 bases from J, with 13 bases between. Time point specified: newly diagnosed GD, antithyroid drugs for less than 3 months. The TCR library used RNA extracted from PBMCs.

The sequences come from peripheral blood mononuclear cells (PBMCs), collected at new diagnosis, from a patient treated with antithyroid drugs. The chain recombines TRBV28 with TRBJ1-4; maybe TRBD1 (6 bases). This TCR was sampled from a female donor with Graves disease. CDR3 coding DNA: TGTGCCAGAAAGCGGGGGGCCAAACTGTTTTTT. It yields the protein CARKRGAKLFF.